These 23 T cell receptor beta chains originate from one sample sequenced in a study of cytomegalovirus exposure and HLA in healthy donors. It was with 60 Vbeta and 13 Jbeta primers that the PCR ran. Libraries were prepared by immunoSEQ multiplex PCR; TCRdb keeps only in-frame clonotypes and omits some of them. Of about 180,000 clones listed, about four fifths are singletons. The material sequenced was PBMCs. The receptors derive from a woman aged 45-65 years in good health and CMV-seronegative.

The V call is TRBV6-5, the J call TRBJ2-7; D possibly corresponds to TRBD1 (6 bases). V gave up 6 bases and J gave up 3 bases, with 12 bases separating them. The germline gives CDR1 MNHEY, CDR2 SVGAGI. The CDR3 sequence is 13 residues long. The CDR3 region is CASRLTGYYEQYF. The DNA for the CDR3 is TGTGCCAGCAGACTAACAGGGTACTACGAGCAGTACTTC.

The gene calls are TRBV28 and TRBJ1-2; maybe TRBD1 (5 bases). This CDR3 spans 12 amino acids. With 2 bases removed from V and 8 bases from J, the gap between germline ends came to 9 bases. Per germline, CDR1 MDHEN and CDR2 SYDVKM. CDR3 in DNA: TGTGCCAGCAGTTTACAGGGCCTGGGCTACACCTTC. As protein: CASSLQGLGYTF.

The chain is built from TRBV28 and TRBJ2-7, with a possible D match to TRBD2 (5 bases). CDR1 and CDR2 from the germline V gene are MDHEN and SYDVKM. The CDR3 extends over 12 amino acids. Deletions cut 5 bases from V and 5 bases from J, with 10 bases between. CDR3 DNA: TGTGCCAGCAGTCCCACTAGGAACGAGCAGTACTTC. Translation: CASSPTRNEQYF.

The sample holds one count of this clone. The chain carries TRBV11-2 and TRBJ1-5; the D is unclear. V was clipped by 4 bases and J by 0 bases, with 7 bases between them. The germline V gene encodes CDR1 SGHAT and CDR2 FQNNGV. This CDR3 comprises 14 residues. The CDR3 protein is CASSYTDSNQPQHF. The CDR3 region has the DNA TGTGCCAGCAGCTATACAGATAGCAATCAGCCCCAGCATTTT.

The V call is TRBV6-1, the J call TRBJ1-3; 10 bases agree with TRBD1. Germline trimming cut 3 bases from V and 8 bases from J; bases unmatched to any gene: 10. This CDR3 contains 16 residues. The germline gives CDR1 MNHNS, CDR2 SASEGT. CDR3 sequence reads: CASSDPRDRGRHTIYF. The DNA of the CDR3 is TGTGCCAGCAGTGACCCCCGGGACAGGGGAAGACACACCATATATTTT.

The J gene is TRBJ2-2, the V gene TRBV27; D not certain. The V gene's germline CDR1 is MNHEY and CDR2 SMNVEV (reference sequence). Trimming shortened V by 5 bases and J by 1 base, and 11 bases separated the two germline ends. The CDR3 sequence is 15 residues long. The CDR3 region has the DNA TGTGCCAGCAGTGGTCGGCCAGGGAACACCGGGGAGCTGTTTTTT. This translates into CASSGRPGNTGELFF.

The genes are TRBV11-3 and TRBJ2-2; D is unclear. CDR3 length equals 11 residues. Trimming cost V 2 bases and J 7 bases, with 2 bases left between them. Germline-derived CDR1 and CDR2 are SGHNT and YENEEA. The CDR3 DNA is TGTGCCAGCAGCTTACACGGGGAGCTGTTTTTT. Translating gives CASSLHGELFF.

The chain employs TRBV10-2 and TRBJ2-7; 10 bases match TRBD2. The V and J ends lost 8 bases and 0 bases, in that order; junction bases with no gene match: 4. From germline, CDR1 is WSHSY and CDR2 SAAADI. The CDR3 is 14 amino acids. The CDR3 DNA reads TGCGCCAGCGTTAGCGGGAGGAGCTCCTACGAGCAGTACTTC. Amino acids: CASVSGRSSYEQYF.

In DNA, the CDR3 is TGTGCCAGCAGCCAAGACAACGAGCAGTACTTC. Protein: CASSQDNEQYF. This rearrangement joins TRBV14 to TRBJ2-7; D gene ambiguous. The CDR3 has 11 amino acids. The V gene's germline CDR1 is SGHDN and CDR2 FVKESK. Between the trimmed V and J ends, which lost 0 bases and 5 bases, there was a span of 2 bases. Together with reference TRBV14 and TRBJ2-7, the CDR3 gives the full variable domain: EAGVTQFPSHSVIEKGQTVTLRCDPISGHDNLYWYRRVMGKEIKFLLHFVKESKQDESGMPNNRFLAERTGGTYSTLKVQPAELEDSGVYFCASSQDNEQYFGPGTRLTVT.

This rearrangement joins TRBV6-1 to TRBJ2-1; maybe TRBD2 (6 bases). Germline V gene sequence: CDR1 MNHNS, CDR2 SASEGT. Trimming left V 2 bases short and J 10 bases short, with 6 bases between. CDR3 length equals 11 residues. The CDR3 loop is CASSELAEQFF. DNA of the CDR3: TGTGCCAGCAGTGAACTAGCGGAGCAGTTCTTC.

This chain joins TRBV6-1 and TRBJ1-1, with 7 nucleotides matching TRBD1. V dropped 6 bases and J dropped 7; count of bases not matched to a gene: 5. Germline assignment: CDR1 MNHNS and CDR2 SASEGT. The CDR3 contains 12 residues. CDR3 sequence: CASRKQGYEAFF. CDR3 in DNA: TGTGCCAGCAGGAAACAGGGGTATGAAGCTTTCTTT.

This clone was counted only a few times. The rearrangement joins TRBV5-4 to TRBJ2-3; 8 nucleotides match TRBD2. Trimming took 1 base from V and 5 from J; bases not matched to a gene: 6. The CDR3 has 15 residues. Germline V gives CDR1 SGHNT, CDR2 YYREEE (reference sequence). CDR3 nucleotides: TGTGCCAGCAGCTTGAGTAGCGGGATCCTAGATACGCAGTATTTT. Amino acids: CASSLSSGILDTQYF.

The chain combines TRBV7-6 with TRBJ2-3; 10 bases line up with TRBD2. Germline CDR1 and CDR2: SGHVS and FNYEAQ. The ends lost 2 bases at V and 0 bases at J; junction bases unmatched: 8. This CDR3 is built from 18 residues. This CDR3 reads CASSLFTSGTTSTDTQYF. CDR3 nucleotide sequence: TGTGCCAGCAGCTTATTTACTAGCGGGACCACTAGCACAGATACGCAGTATTTT.

The rearrangement uses TRBV21-1 and TRBJ2-1; the table's TRBD2 call for D was not verified on the DNA. TRBV21-1 is classified as a pseudogene. This CDR3 is 15 amino acids long. The CDR3 DNA sequence: TGTGCCAGCAGCAAAGGGGAGCGGGTACACAATGAGCAGTTCTTC. It encodes CASSKGERVHNEQFF.

The V call is TRBV29-1, the J call TRBJ1-2, with a possible D match to TRBD1 (5 bases). The CDR3 has 13 amino acids. Trimming left V 2 bases short and J 4 bases short, with 11 bases between. Germline CDR1 SQVTM, CDR2 ANQGSEA. The CDR3 loop is CSVENGQGYGYTF. CDR3 in DNA: TGCAGCGTTGAAAATGGGCAGGGCTATGGCTACACCTTC. Full variable domain (missing parts from reference TRBV29-1 and TRBJ1-2): SAVISQKPSRDICQRGTSLTIQCQVDSQVTMMFWYRQQPGQSLTLIATANQGSEATYESGFVIDKFPISRPNLTFSTLTVSNMSPEDSSIYLCSVENGQGYGYTFGSGTRLTVV.

The V call is TRBV10-2, the J call TRBJ2-7, with D maybe TRBD2 (6 bases). Germline CDR1 WSHSY, CDR2 SAAADI. This CDR3 spans 15 amino acids. Trimming removed 3 bases from V and 2 bases from J, with 14 bases in between. The DNA for the CDR3 is TGCGCCAGCAGTGATGGTTTGCGGGACCCCTACGAGCAGTACTTC. Translated, it gives CASSDGLRDPYEQYF.

J is TRBJ2-3 and V is TRBV28; D is uncertain. V was cut by 5 bases and J by 2 bases, with 5 bases left in between. The CDR3 has 12 residues. CDR1 and CDR2 (germline): MDHEN, SYDVKM. The CDR3 coding sequence is TGTGCCAGCAGTACCTACACAGATACGCAGTATTTT. This sequence encodes CASSTYTDTQYF.

The rearrangement uses TRBV5-1 and TRBJ2-7; 9 positions agree with TRBD1. The CDR3 totals 16 residues. The germline gives CDR1 SGHRS, CDR2 YFSETQ. The J segment lost 5 bases and the V segment lost 2 bases, leaving 11 bases of the junction unmatched. Written as DNA, the CDR3 is TGCGCCAGCAGCTTCGCCCGGGACAGGGCCACCCACGAGCAGTACTTC. As protein: CASSFARDRATHEQYF.

This clone was seen just once. The chain carries TRBV9 and TRBJ2-2; 9 bases are shared with TRBD2. Germline CDR1 SGDLS, CDR2 YYNGEE. CDR3 size: 17 residues. J lost 0 bases, V lost 5 bases, and 8 bases had no gene match. This CDR3 reads CASRGSTSGANTGELFF. The CDR3 DNA reads TGTGCCAGCAGGGGATCGACTAGCGGAGCGAACACCGGGGAGCTGTTTTTT.

This clone has only a few counts. The chain has TRBV5-1 and TRBJ1-1; 12 nucleotides match TRBD1. J lost 5 bases, V lost 0 bases, and 14 bases had no gene match. CDR1 and CDR2 from the germline V gene are SGHRS and YFSETQ. CDR3 length: 19 residues. CDR3 sequence (DNA): TGCGCCAGCAGCTTGGCCGGGACAGGGGGCGGTAGAAGTAAGACTGAAGCTTTCTTT. Translated: CASSLAGTGGGRSKTEAFF.

The J gene is TRBJ1-3, the V gene TRBV18; weak D call: TRBD1 (5 bases). Germline V gives CDR1 KGHSH, CDR2 LQKENI. The CDR3 length is 15 residues. The V end was cut by 2 bases, the J end by 0 bases, with 8 bases between. As DNA, the CDR3 is TGTGCCAGCTCACCAGGGACTTTCTCTGGAAACACCATATATTTT. Protein: CASSPGTFSGNTIYF.

The genes are TRBV4-3 and TRBJ2-1; D is ambiguous. CDR3 length: 13 residues. The germline gives CDR1 LGHNA, CDR2 YSLEER. V was clipped by 1 base and J by 13 bases, with 14 bases between them. The CDR3 DNA reads TGCGCCAGCAGCCAAGGACTCGAGAGAGCCCAGTTCTTC. Protein sequence: CASSQGLERAQFF.

This sequence joins TRBV5-1 and TRBJ2-6, with D perhaps TRBD1 (6 bases). The CDR3 has 15 amino acids. The germline V gene has CDR1 SGHRS and CDR2 YFSETQ. The ends were cut back, 5 bases at V and 4 bases at J, with 13 bases in the middle. CDR3 protein: CASRPTGWGANVLTF. CDR3 DNA sequence: TGCGCCAGCAGACCCACAGGGTGGGGGGCCAACGTCCTGACTTTC.